The 16 T cell receptor beta chains below come from one sample, sequenced in a study of T cells in women clearing cervical HPV infection. Profiling relied on immunoSEQ multiplex PCR, and the TCRdb table lists in-frame clones only, not all of them. This sample contains over 35,000 clones. Specimen: blood buffy coat. The receptor source for this set is a woman between 18 and 70 years old with a cervical HPV16 infection that either progressed to CIN3+ or cleared (not recorded which).

To note about this clone: The CDR3 end lies 3 residues beyond the end of the read and is filled in from the germline J gene. V gene TRBV30 combines with J gene TRBJ1-4, with TRBD1 matching over 7 bases. This CDR3 has 14 residues. The V gene's germline CDR1 is GTSNPN and CDR2 SVGIG (reference sequence). The CDR3 loop is CAWSPGQANSPLFF. The sequenced CDR3 bases are TGTGCCTGGAGTCCCGGACAGGCTAATTCACCA.

To note about this clone: The read halts 3 residues ahead of the CDR3 end, with the missing end drawn from the germline J gene. The same CDR3 is also encoded by other DNA sequences in this sample. The rearrangement links TRBV6-2 or TRBV6-3 to TRBJ1-2; possibly TRBD1 for D (5 bases). The CDR3 runs 17 residues. Germline V gives CDR1 MNHEY, CDR2 SVGEGT. V lost 2 bases to trimming and J lost 5 bases, with 21 bases between them. Partial CDR3 DNA: TGTGCCAGCAGTTACCCCCCTTTTGGGGGGGTAGGGTATGGC. Its translation: CASSYPPFGGVGYG. The complete CDR3 reads CASSYPPFGGVGYGYTF.

The CDR3 loop reads CSTDLGGGTDTQYF. The sequenced part of the CDR3 DNA is TGCAGCACCGACCTGGGGGGTGGCACAGATACG. The chain joins TRBV29-1 to TRBJ2-3; TRBD2 might be the D (6 bases). The read comes to an end 3 residues before the CDR3 does, leaving the germline J gene to fill in the end. CDR1 and CDR2 (germline): SQVTM, ANQGSEA. V lost 8 bases to trimming and J lost 1 base, with 16 bases between them. There are 14 residues in the CDR3.

About this clone: The read terminates 3 residues ahead of where the CDR3 ends, so the germline J gene completes it. The chain is built from TRBV6-2 or TRBV6-3 and TRBJ2-1; D may be TRBD2 (6 bases). Germline CDR1 MNHEY, CDR2 SVGEGT. V dropped 9 bases and J dropped 4 bases, with 13 bases sitting between them. There are 13 residues in the CDR3. The CDR3 bases that were read are TGTGCCAGAGGGGACGGGGGATACAATGAG. Amino acid sequence: CARGDGGYNE. The whole CDR3 reads CARGDGGYNEQFF.

Comment on this clone: The CDR3 goes on 3 residues after the read ends, and that part is filled in from the germline J gene. This rearrangement joins TRBV7-2 to TRBJ2-2; no definite D call. Germline assignment: CDR1 SGHTA and CDR2 FQGNSA. Trimming took off 5 bases at V and 2 bases at J, with 9 bases between the two ends. The CDR3 contains 14 residues. CDR3 DNA (partial): TGTGCCAGCAGCGCCGCACTAAACACCGGGGAG. Its protein product is CASSAALNTGE. The entire CDR3 reads CASSAALNTGELFF.

Remarks on this clone: The read terminates 3 residues before the CDR3 end, so the remaining end is supplied by the germline J gene. The chain carries TRBV5-5 and TRBJ1-5, with a tentative D call TRBD1 (5 bases). Trimming took off 7 bases at V and 2 bases at J, with 13 bases between the two ends. The CDR3 has 14 amino acids. Germline CDR1 reads SGHKS; CDR2 reads YYEKEE (reference sequence). The CDR3 region is CASSTAGGNQPQHF. CDR3 DNA (partial): TGTGCCAGCTCCACGGCGGGGGGCAATCAGCCC.

On this clone itself: The CDR3 end falls 3 residues outside the read, so it is completed with the germline J gene. The rearrangement joins TRBV30 to TRBJ2-7; perhaps TRBD1 as D (6 bases). V lost 4 bases and J lost 4, with 20 bases in between. Germline values: CDR1 GTSNPN, CDR2 SVGIG (reference sequence). The CDR3 contains 15 residues. This CDR3 is CAWNNQRAGVYEQYF. CDR3 DNA (partial): TGTGCCTGGAACAATCAGAGAGCAGGGGTGTACGAG.

In regard to this clone: The read finishes 3 residues shy of the CDR3 end, and the germline J gene is used to complete it. The J gene is TRBJ2-2, the V gene TRBV18; 13 nucleotides align to TRBD2. The length of the CDR3 is 17 residues. CDR1 is KGHSH, CDR2 LQKENI, per germline. With 5 bases clipped from V and 0 bases from J, the junction kept 3 bases outside the gene matches. The part of the CDR3 DNA that was read is TGTGCCAGCTCAGGGACTAGCGGGGACGCGAACACCGGGGAG. Its translation is CASSGTSGDANTGE. The entire CDR3 is CASSGTSGDANTGELFF. The full variable domain, rest sourced from reference TRBV18 and TRBJ2-2, is NAGVMQNPRHLVRRRGQEARLRCSPMKGHSHVYWYRQLPEEGLKFMVYLQKENIIDESGMPKERFSAEFPKEGPSILRIQQVVRGDSAAYFCASSGTSGDANTGELFFGEGSRLTVL.

With regard to this clone: The read finishes 3 residues shy of the CDR3 end, and the germline J gene is used to complete it. This chain connects TRBV20-1 to TRBJ2-5; 10 bases line up with TRBD2. Germline trimming cut 5 bases from V and 5 bases from J; bases unmatched to any gene: 14. The germline V gene has CDR1 DFQATT and CDR2 SNEGSKA (reference sequence). This CDR3 spans 16 amino acids. The sequenced CDR3 bases are TGCAGTGCTCCCGGGGGTAGCGGGGGGACCGGGGAGACC. This codes for CSAPGGSGGTGET. The entire CDR3 protein is CSAPGGSGGTGETQYF.

With regard to this clone: The read terminates 3 residues ahead of where the CDR3 ends, so the germline J gene completes it. The rearrangement joins TRBV30 to TRBJ2-7; maybe TRBD1 (5 bases). Germline V CDR1 and CDR2: GTSNPN, SVGIG (reference sequence). V lost 2 bases and J lost 5, with 16 bases in between. The CDR3 extends over 14 amino acids. The sequenced CDR3 bases are TGTGCCTGGAGTCAGGGCAGGCGAGTCCACGAG. This codes for CAWSQGRRVHE. The CDR3 in full is CAWSQGRRVHEQYF.

As concerns this clone: The read finishes 3 residues shy of the CDR3 end, and the germline J gene is used to complete it. This chain joins TRBV5-1 and TRBJ2-6, with D tentatively TRBD1 (6 bases). The V and J ends lost 2 bases and 0 bases respectively, with 15 bases between them. The germline gives CDR1 SGHRS, CDR2 YFSETQ. This CDR3 has 18 residues. The CDR3 sequence is CASSFVDRKLSGANVLTF. The CDR3 bases that were read are TGCGCCAGCAGCTTTGTTGACAGGAAACTCTCTGGGGCCAACGTC.

As concerns this clone: The CDR3 end is not reached by the read, which stops 3 residues before it; the germline J gene fills it in. The chain has TRBV6-1 and TRBJ2-7, with TRBD1 as a possible D gene (6 bases). The ends were cut back, 2 bases at V and 3 bases at J, with 11 bases in the middle. The CDR3 contains 14 residues. The germline gives CDR1 MNHNS, CDR2 SASEGT. The sequenced part of the CDR3 DNA is TGTGCCAGCAGTGAAAGAACAGGGTACTACGAG. Protein: CASSERTGYYE. The whole CDR3 region reads CASSERTGYYEQYF.

With regard to this clone: The observed sequence ends 3 residues before the CDR3 terminus, with the missing tail filled in from the germline J gene. The rearrangement uses TRBV18 and TRBJ2-5; perhaps TRBD1 as D (5 bases). The CDR3 has 15 amino acids. V was pared by 5 bases and J by 2 bases, with 15 bases between. Germline V gene data show CDR1 as KGHSH and CDR2 as LQKENI. Partial CDR3 DNA: TGTGCCAGCTCAATTAAGCAAACAGGACAAGAGACC. Protein: CASSIKQTGQET. In full, the CDR3 is CASSIKQTGQETQYF.

On this clone: The observed sequence ends 3 residues before the CDR3 terminus, with the missing tail filled in from the germline J gene. The V call is TRBV23-1, the J call TRBJ1-2; TRBD1 aligns across 8 bases. TRBV23-1 belongs to the ORF category, with a function that is uncertain. The CDR3 sequence is 16 residues long. CDR3 amino acids: CASTTTRQGRYEGYTF. The sequenced CDR3 bases are TGCGCCAGCACCACCACCCGACAGGGGCGATATGAAGGC.

CDR3 DNA, as far as it was read: TGTGCCAGCAGTGGTGGGGCTGTTCGCACAGATACG. Encoded protein: CASSGGAVRTDT. From start to end, the CDR3 is CASSGGAVRTDTQYF. V is TRBV2 and J is TRBJ2-3, with D perhaps TRBD1 (5 bases). From the germline J gene comes the end of the CDR3, since the read stops 3 residues before it. The germline V gene encodes CDR1 SNHLY and CDR2 FYNNEI. V lost 4 bases and J lost 1, with 12 bases in between. The CDR3 is 15 residues long.

A note on this clone: Coverage ceases 3 residues before the CDR3 finishes, and the germline J gene fills in the end. This chain links TRBV6-2 or TRBV6-3 with TRBJ2-4; D is possibly TRBD2 (6 bases). The length of the CDR3 is 14 residues. Germline V gene lookup returns CDR1 MNHEY and CDR2 SVGEGT. V was trimmed by 7 bases and J by 8 bases, leaving 18 bases between them. The CDR3 bases that were read are TGTGCCAGCAATTGGAGGGGAATCGAAGACATT. Translating it yields CASNWRGIEDI. The CDR3 reads in full as CASNWRGIEDIQYF.